This T cell receptor (beta chain) was sequenced during a study of a mutant IDH1 vaccine in newly diagnosed glioma. Turning to the study itself: Patients were started on vaccination 4-6 weeks after radiotherapy alone, or with temozolomide cycles.

V gave up 4 bases and J gave up 2 bases, with 14 bases separating them. The CDR3 length is 15 residues. Per the germline V gene, CDR1 is SGHRS and CDR2 is YFSETQ. Sample time point: week 5, during vaccination. Doses comprised 300 ug of mutant IDH1 20-mer peptide each, plus topical imiquimod. Regarding this clone: Its antigen is undetermined.

Assay used: immunoSEQ multiplex PCR; TCRdb lists only in-frame clones, some missing. Of some 25,000 clones listed, approximately 80% are singletons. This chain links TRBV5-1 with TRBJ2-3, with D hard to call. This receptor was identified in a man aged 35 to 55 with glioma. This sample comprised PBMCs, obtained from a glioma patient whose treatment included an IDH1 peptide vaccine. The chain's CDR3 is CASSPNRANTDTQYF. Here the CDR3 DNA reads TGCGCCAGCAGCCCGAACCGGGCCAACACAGATACGCAGTATTTT.